The 23 T cell receptor beta chains below were found in one sample sequenced in a study of glioma-infiltrating T cells (dated by TCRdb to 2016 to 2017). Sequencing was performed on an Illumina MiSeq. The iRepertoire nested amplicon-rescue multiplex PCR (arm-PCR) platform was used to amplify TCR alpha and beta CDR3 regions from RNA. Starting from the raw public reads, TCRdb applied fastp trimming at Q25, assembled clones with MiXCR and retained in-frame beta chains. Under each unique CDR3 protein, matching rows form one entry showing the most common genes and DNA. Recorded for this sample are some 130,000 distinct CDR3 sequences; 20% to 25% of them occurred a single time. Of the sample, 27% is held by the ten largest clones. Sample: glioma tissue, nonneoplastic brain tissue, or PBMCs (not recorded which). These receptors were collected from a human donor with low-grade glioma or glioblastoma, undergoing nonglioma brain surgery, or in good health (not recorded which).

Turning to this clonotype: The conserved closing phenylalanine or tryptophan is absent in this CDR3, likely reflecting a read error. The chain recombines TRBV27 with TRBJ2-4; D unresolved. Trimming left V 0 bases short and J 11 bases short, with 11 bases between. Germline V gives CDR1 MNHEY, CDR2 SMNVEV (reference sequence). The CDR3 sequence is 13 residues long. The CDR3 DNA sequence: TGTGCCAGCAGTTTATCCGCGGATTACGTTCAGTACCTC. Amino acids: CASSLSADYVQYL.

This clonotype has more than one count but fewer than ten. The chain carries TRBV25-1 and TRBJ2-3; TRBD2 might be the D (7 bases). This CDR3 comprises 16 residues. Germline V gives CDR1 MGHDK, CDR2 SYGVNS. V was cut by 0 bases and J by 2 bases, with 12 bases left in between. The CDR3 DNA follows: TGTGCCAGCAGTGAATATGGGGGGGGGCCCACAGATACGCAGTATTTT. This gives the protein CASSEYGGGPTDTQYF.

Only a few counts were recorded for this clonotype. The chain joins TRBV20-1 to TRBJ2-3, with 11 bases aligning to TRBD2. V shed 8 bases, J shed 0 bases, and the junction held 16 bases outside the gene matches. Germline lookup yields CDR1 DFQATT and CDR2 SNEGSKA (reference sequence). CDR3 length equals 18 residues. The CDR3 DNA sequence: TGCAGTCCACCCCAAAGGCTAGCGGGGGGTTCTAGCACAGATACGCAGTATTTT. This gives the protein CSPPQRLAGGSSTDTQYF.

This clonotype occurred a few times. The chain is built from TRBV7-6 and TRBJ2-5; D ambiguous. The germline CDR1 and CDR2 sequences are SGHVS and FNYEAQ. With 0 bases removed from V and 1 base from J, the gap between germline ends came to 6 bases. This CDR3 contains 14 residues. CDR3 amino acids: CASSLAPAQETQYF. In DNA, the CDR3 is TGTGCCAGCAGCTTAGCCCCAGCCCAAGAGACCCAGTACTTC.

For this clonotype: This CDR3 is missing its conserved last phenylalanine or tryptophan, likely due to a read error. The rearrangement links TRBV6-6 to TRBJ1-1; D gene unclear. From germline, CDR1 is MNHNY and CDR2 SVGAGI (reference sequence). The CDR3 runs to 8 residues. V dropped 8 bases and J dropped 9 bases, with 4 bases sitting between them. The CDR3 is CASGKAFS. The CDR3, as DNA: TGTGCCAGCGGTAAAGCTTTCTCT.

This clonotype was detected ten times or more. The chain's CDR3 is CASQQGRRGYTF. For the CDR3, the DNA is TGTGCCAGCCAGCAGGGTCGTCGGGGCTACACCTTC. The genes are TRBV6-1 and TRBJ1-2; TRBD1 is a possible D gene (5 bases). CDR1 and CDR2 (germline): MNHNS, SASEGT. Deletions cut 8 bases from V and 8 bases from J, with 15 bases between. The CDR3 is made up of 12 amino acids.

The chain employs TRBV20-1 and TRBJ2-3, with TRBD2 matching 8 bases. Trimming took 3 bases from V and 5 from J; bases not matched to a gene: 13. CDR1 and CDR2 from the germline V gene are DFQATT and SNEGSKA (reference sequence). The CDR3 length is 16 residues. This CDR3 reads CSARSGLAGTKDTQYF. The DNA of the CDR3 is TGCAGTGCTAGGTCGGGTCTAGCGGGTACCAAAGATACGCAGTATTTT.

The rearrangement joins TRBV7-9 to TRBJ2-1, with D possibly being TRBD2 (7 bases). The CDR3 is 12 amino acids. The germline V and J ends were trimmed by 5 bases and 9 bases, with 11 bases remaining between them. CDR1 SEHNR and CDR2 FQNEAQ come from the germline V gene (reference sequence). The CDR3 is CASSGGAFEQFF. Here the CDR3 DNA reads TGTGCCAGCAGCGGGGGGGCCTTTGAGCAGTTCTTC.

Note on this clonotype: This could be a read error, since a much larger clone is one nucleotide away. The V and J genes are TRBV20-1 and TRBJ2-1, with a weak D call TRBD2 (5 bases). Germline V gene sequence: CDR1 DFQATT, CDR2 SNEGSKA (reference sequence). The CDR3 sequence is 16 residues long. As DNA, the CDR3 is TGCAGTGCTAGAGATTTGGGAGCCCTGAGGTACAATGGGCAGTTCTTC. This translates into CSARDLGALRYNGQFF.

This clonotype was seen only a few times. It is unclear where the CDR3 begins or ends on the DNA, so no DNA is shown, and the CDR3 is as TCRdb lists it. The V call is TRBV7-9, the J call TRBJ1-5; TRBD1, as called in the table, went unchecked against the DNA. Termini included, the CDR3 measures 13 amino acids. CDR1 is SEHNR and CDR2 is FQNEAQ in the germline V gene (reference sequence). CDR3 sequence reads: CALRARINQPQHF.

This clonotype was observed a handful of times. The CDR3 nucleotides are TGTGCCAGCACAAGAGGGGGGGGTCTGAACACCGGGGAGCTGTTTTTT. Protein: CASTRGGGLNTGELFF. The V and J genes are TRBV27 and TRBJ2-2; D perhaps matches TRBD2 (7 bases). Trimming pared 7 bases from V and 1 base from J, leaving 16 bases between. The CDR3 runs to 16 residues. Germline lookup yields CDR1 MNHEY and CDR2 SMNVEV (reference sequence).

The chain recombines TRBV20-1 with TRBJ1-5; D remains ambiguous. V was trimmed by 6 bases and J by 2 bases, leaving 11 bases between them. Germline CDR1 DFQATT, CDR2 SNEGSKA (reference sequence). The CDR3 spans 13 residues. The DNA for the CDR3 is TGCAGTGCGGGAGGGTTCGGCAATCAGCCCCAGCATTTT. It encodes CSAGGFGNQPQHF.

CDR3 sequence reads: CASSSGQGQETQYF. The CDR3 coding sequence is TGTGCCAGCAGCTCAGGACAGGGCCAAGAGACCCAGTACTTC. V usage is TRBV7-6 and J usage is TRBJ2-5, with 8 bases lining up with TRBD1. Germline V gene lookup returns CDR1 SGHVS and CDR2 FNYEAQ. V gave up 4 bases and J gave up 1 base; unmatched junction bases: 2. The CDR3 is 14 residues long.

This clonotype was recorded at least ten times. V is TRBV27 and J is TRBJ2-7; TRBD2 matches 12 bases. Losses at the gene ends were 3 bases for V and 0 bases for J; bases not matched to a gene: 0. Germline loops: CDR1 MNHEY, CDR2 SMNVEV (reference sequence). The CDR3 contains 15 residues. In DNA, the CDR3 is TGTGCCAGCAGTTTGACTAGCGGGAGCTCCTACGAGCAGTACGTC. This encodes CASSLTSGSSYEQYV.

This clonotype was seen ten or more times. The rearrangement uses TRBV6-5 and TRBJ2-5; 10 bases agree with TRBD2. V lost 0 bases, J lost 6 bases, and 13 bases stayed unmatched. CDR3 length equals 18 residues. Germline values: CDR1 MNHEY, CDR2 SVGAGI. The CDR3: CASSYSSASGGGGKTQYF. CDR3 nucleotides: TGTGCCAGCAGTTACTCGAGCGCTAGCGGGGGCGGGGGAAAGACCCAGTACTTC.

This clonotype was seen repeatedly, ten times or more. V is TRBV6-1 and J is TRBJ2-5; 9 bases are a match to TRBD1. In germline, CDR1 is MNHNS, CDR2 SASEGT. V gave up 6 bases and J gave up 0 bases; unmatched junction bases: 11. CDR3 length: 17 residues. CDR3 bases: TGTGCCAGCAGCCGTGGCCTAGGGACAGGGAACCAAGAGACCCAGTACTTC. It encodes CASSRGLGTGNQETQYF.

This chain connects TRBV7-2 to TRBJ2-3; the D gene is possibly TRBD1 (5 bases). V lost 4 bases and J lost 2, with 22 bases in between. This CDR3 has 18 amino acids. The germline V gene encodes CDR1 SGHTA and CDR2 FQGNSA. The chain's CDR3 is CASSSPWAGRYLTDTQYF. CDR3 DNA sequence: TGTGCCAGCAGCTCCCCCTGGGCAGGGCGATATCTCACAGATACGCAGTATTTT.

The sample holds a few counts of this clonotype. V is TRBV7-3 and J is TRBJ1-1; weak D call: TRBD1 (6 bases). This CDR3 has 17 residues. Trimming pared 2 bases from V and 4 bases from J, leaving 20 bases between. Looked up from germline, CDR1 is SGHTA and CDR2 is FQGTGA. The CDR3 region is CASSLDGGSRGTTEAFF. The CDR3 bases are TGTGCCAGCAGCTTAGACGGGGGGAGCAGGGGTACCACTGAAGCTTTCTTT.

The rearrangement joins TRBV7-2 to TRBJ1-2, with D unresolved. The germline gives CDR1 SGHTA, CDR2 FQGNSA. The CDR3 runs 13 residues. Trimming left V 5 bases short and J 0 bases short, with 7 bases between. CDR3 amino acids: CASSTTSNYGYTF. The CDR3 bases are TGTGCCAGCAGCACAACCTCTAACTATGGCTACACCTTC.

This clonotype showed up many times. The chain links TRBV24-1 to TRBJ1-5; weak D call: TRBD1 (6 bases). CDR1 is KGHDR and CDR2 is SFDVKD in the germline V gene. The CDR3 has 13 amino acids. Trimming took off 3 bases at V and 11 bases at J, with 13 bases between the two ends. Written as DNA, the CDR3 is TGTGCCACCAGTGATGTACAGGGCAGGACCCAGCATTTT. Encoded protein: CATSDVQGRTQHF.

In its sample, this clonotype was seen a few times. The chain carries TRBV18 and TRBJ1-1; weak D call: TRBD1 (6 bases). Germline lookup yields CDR1 KGHSH and CDR2 LQKENI. V was cut by 1 base and J by 5 bases, with 11 bases left in between. The CDR3 length is 14 residues. CDR3 loop: CASSPQGGYTEAFF. In nucleotides, the CDR3 is TGTGCCAGCTCACCACAAGGGGGTTATACTGAAGCTTTCTTT.

This clonotype was seen many times. This rearrangement joins TRBV20-1 to TRBJ1-5; D gene ambiguous. The CDR3 sequence is 12 residues long. V lost 3 bases and J 4 bases, leaving 7 bases between the germline ends. Germline V gives CDR1 DFQATT, CDR2 SNEGSKA (reference sequence). CDR3 protein: CSASGLNQPQHF. CDR3 coding DNA: TGCAGTGCTAGTGGTCTTAATCAGCCCCAGCATTTT.

The V call is TRBV14, the J call TRBJ1-3; D unresolved. CDR1 is SGHDN, CDR2 FVKESK, per germline. This CDR3 region has 12 residues. The V and J ends lost 4 bases and 3 bases respectively, with 4 bases between them. CDR3 coding DNA: TGTGCCAGCAGCCGATATGGAAACACCATATATTTT. Amino acid sequence: CASSRYGNTIYF.